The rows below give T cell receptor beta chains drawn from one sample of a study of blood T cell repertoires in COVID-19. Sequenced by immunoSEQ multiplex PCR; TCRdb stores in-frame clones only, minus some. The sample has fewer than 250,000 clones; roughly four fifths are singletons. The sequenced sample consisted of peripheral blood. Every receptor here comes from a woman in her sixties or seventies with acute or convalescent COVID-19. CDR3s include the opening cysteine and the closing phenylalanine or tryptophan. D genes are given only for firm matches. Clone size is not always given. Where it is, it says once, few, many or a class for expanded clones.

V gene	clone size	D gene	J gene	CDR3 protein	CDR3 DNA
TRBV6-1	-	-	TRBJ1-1	CASSEPGRNEAFF	TGTGCCAGCAGTGAGCCAGGGCGTAATGAAGCTTTCTTT
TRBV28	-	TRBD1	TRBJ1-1	CASSPRTGDLAEAFF	TGTGCCAGCAGTCCCCGGACAGGGGATTTGGCTGAAGCTTTCTTT
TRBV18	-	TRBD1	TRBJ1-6	CASSPLTGDNSPLHF	TGTGCCAGCTCACCATTGACAGGGGATAATTCACCCCTCCACTTT
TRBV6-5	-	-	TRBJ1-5	CASSPTRDQPQHF	TGTGCCAGCAGTCCGACTCGGGATCAGCCCCAGCATTTT
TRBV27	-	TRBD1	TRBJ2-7	CASSQKWAPVDDRGRLSYEQYF	TGTGCCAGCAGTCAAAAATGGGCACCTGTTGACGACAGGGGAAGGTTGTCCTACGAGCAGTACTTC
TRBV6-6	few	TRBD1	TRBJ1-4	CASSYLIGGQGWRLFF	TGTGCCAGCAGTTATCTAATAGGGGGACAGGGATGGAGACTGTTTTTT
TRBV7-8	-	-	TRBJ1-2	CASSLGRGNYGYTF	TGTGCCAGCAGCTTAGGACGAGGGAACTATGGCTACACCTTC
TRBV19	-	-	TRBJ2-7	CASSTDRGGFEQYF	TGTGCCAGTAGTACTGACAGGGGAGGGTTCGAGCAGTACTTC
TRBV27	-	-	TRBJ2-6	CATSMSTGANVLTF	TGTGCCACCAGCATGAGTACTGGGGCCAACGTCCTGACTTTC
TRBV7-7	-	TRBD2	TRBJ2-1	CASSPGLAGEFSYNEQFF	TGTGCCAGCAGCCCCGGACTAGCGGGGGAGTTCTCCTACAATGAGCAGTTCTTC
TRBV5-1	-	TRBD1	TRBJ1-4	CASSESGQWEKLFF	TGCGCCAGCAGCGAATCGGGACAGTGGGAAAAACTGTTTTTT
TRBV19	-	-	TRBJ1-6	CASRSDTTNSPLHF	TGTGCCAGTCGTTCGGACACGACTAATTCACCCCTCCACTTT
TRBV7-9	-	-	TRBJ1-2	CASSLETVSNYGYTF	TGTGCCAGCAGCTTAGAGACAGTTTCTAACTATGGCTACACCTTC
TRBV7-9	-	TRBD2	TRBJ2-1	CASSLIREAGGYNEQFF	TGTGCCAGCAGCTTAATTCGTGAGGCGGGGGGCTACAATGAGCAGTTCTTC
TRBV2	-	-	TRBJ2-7	CASSENLGSEQYF	TGTGCCAGCAGTGAGAATCTGGGCTCCGAGCAGTACTTC
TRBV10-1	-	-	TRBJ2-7	CASSEGSGSSEQYF	TGCGCCAGCAGTGAAGGGAGCGGCAGTAGCGAGCAGTACTTC
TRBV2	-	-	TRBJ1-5	CASKSKFNQPQHF	TGTGCCAGCAAATCTAAGTTCAATCAGCCCCAGCATTTT
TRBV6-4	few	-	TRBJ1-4	CASSVPSTDLREKLFF	TGTGCCAGCAGTGTCCCATCGACAGACCTCAGAGAAAAACTGTTTTTT
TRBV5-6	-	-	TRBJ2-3	CASSSQDTQYF	TGTGCCAGCAGCTCCCAAGATACGCAGTATTTT
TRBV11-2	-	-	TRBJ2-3	CASGRDTQYF	TGTGCCAGTGGGCGAGATACGCAGTATTTT
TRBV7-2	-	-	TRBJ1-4	CASSLGGAGGEKLFF	TGTGCCAGCAGCTTAGGTGGGGCGGGGGGTGAAAAACTGTTTTTT
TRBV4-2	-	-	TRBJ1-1	CASSPYQSQAFF	TGTGCCAGCAGCCCCTACCAATCCCAAGCTTTCTTT